This T cell receptor (beta chain) was obtained from a study of blood T cell repertoires in COVID-19. Study at large: COVID-19 samples collected from the United States, Italy and Spain covered acute and convalescent phases. PBMCs, B-cell-depleted T cells, or T cells were the source of the cDNA or gDNA that made up the material.

V was pared by 1 base and J by 9 bases, with 10 bases between. The germline V gene has CDR1 GTSNPN and CDR2 SVGIG (reference sequence). This CDR3 is 12 amino acids long. Per the authors' pipeline: Quantification of nucleated cells was approximated via reference gene primer amplification. The data were produced by immunoSEQ multiplex PCR, yet TCRdb's version contains in-frame clones alone and is incomplete. V, J and clone size are those of that table, while D and trimming were read from the DNA. This sample yields 200,000 to 250,000 clones, of which more than 75% are seen a single time; 1.9% belongs to the top ten.

Source material: peripheral blood. This chain links TRBV30 with TRBJ2-1; perhaps TRBD2 as D (6 bases). The sequence came from a man aged 40-49 years with active or convalescent COVID-19. CDR3 protein: CAWSGTSSEQFF. As DNA, the CDR3 is TGTGCCTGGAGTGGAACTAGCTCTGAGCAGTTCTTC.